This record looks at one TCR beta chain sequence and its context. The target antigen is unknown. A junction boundary mismatches the germline segment, possibly from a read error. Use of 60 Vbeta and 13 Jbeta primers characterized the PCR. Produced via immunoSEQ multiplex PCR; TCRdb's table is partial and in-frame only. The table includes 150,000 or so clones, about 80% detected once. The data were taken from a study of cytomegalovirus exposure and HLA in healthy donors. Study results and caveats: In a later analysis, most CMV-associated TCR beta chains appeared HLA-restricted.

The CDR3 spans 15 residues. The germline V gene encodes CDR1 MGHDK and CDR2 SYGVNS. This TCR was recovered from a male donor in good health and CMV-seronegative. The rearrangement uses TRBV25-1 and TRBJ1-2; 11 bases are a match to TRBD1. Sequencing input: PBMCs. The chain's CDR3 is CASSEWTGGSYRYTF. CDR3 nucleotide sequence: TGTGCCAGCAGTGAGTGGACAGGGGGCTCCTATCGCTACACCTTC.